This entry features one TCR beta chain sequence. Antigen: not known. V was pared by 3 bases and J by 4 bases, with 13 bases between. The CDR3 contains 15 residues. The germline V gene encodes CDR1 MGHRA and CDR2 YSYEKL. With 60 Vbeta and 13 Jbeta primers, the PCR was carried out. As originally analysed: Tens of millions of unique TCR beta chains, roughly 11 million shared, were counted in a later analysis. Using immunoSEQ multiplex PCR, the repertoire was profiled, and TCRdb retains in-frame clones only, with some absent. V, J and clone size are taken as reported in that table, and D and trimming were inferred from the DNA itself. Altogether 110,000 or so clones are present, about 77% being singletons, with the ten largest covering approximately 5%. This entry comes from a study of cytomegalovirus exposure and HLA in healthy donors. Study results and caveats: Earlier findings revealed that most TCR beta V segments proved productive either about 87% or about 30% of the time.

This TCR came from a woman younger than 45 in good health and CMV-seropositive. This rearrangement joins TRBV4-1 to TRBJ1-5; TRBD1 might be the D (6 bases). The material sequenced was PBMCs. CDR3 amino acids: CASSQAWTVNQPQHF. For the CDR3, the DNA is TGCGCCAGCAGCCAGGCCTGGACAGTTAATCAGCCCCAGCATTTT.